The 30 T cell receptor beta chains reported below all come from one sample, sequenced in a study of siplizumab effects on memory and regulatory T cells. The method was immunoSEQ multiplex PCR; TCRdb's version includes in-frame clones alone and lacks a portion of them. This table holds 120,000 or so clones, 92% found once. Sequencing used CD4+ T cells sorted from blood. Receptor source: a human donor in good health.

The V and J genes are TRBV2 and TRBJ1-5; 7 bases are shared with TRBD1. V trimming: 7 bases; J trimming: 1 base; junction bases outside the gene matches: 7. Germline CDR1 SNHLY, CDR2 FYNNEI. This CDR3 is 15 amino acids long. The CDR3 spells CASKKGGESNQPQHF. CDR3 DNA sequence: TGTGCCAGCAAAAAAGGGGGCGAAAGCAATCAGCCCCAGCATTTT.

The CDR3 region is CANRPNPTGSPEAFF. CDR3 coding DNA: TGTGCCAACAGACCCAACCCAACAGGGTCTCCTGAAGCTTTCTTT. V and J are TRBV6-1 and TRBJ1-1; tentative D call: TRBD1 (6 bases). This CDR3 spans 15 amino acids. The V end was cut by 10 bases, the J end by 6 bases, with 24 bases between. Germline lookup yields CDR1 MNHNS and CDR2 SASEGT.

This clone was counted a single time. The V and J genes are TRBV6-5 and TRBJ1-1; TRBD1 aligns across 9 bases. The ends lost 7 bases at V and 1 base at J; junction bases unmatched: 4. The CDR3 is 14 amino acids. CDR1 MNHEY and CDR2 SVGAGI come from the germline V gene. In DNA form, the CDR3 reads TGTGCCAGCACCCCGGGACAGGGGAACACTGAAGCTTTCTTT. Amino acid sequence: CASTPGQGNTEAFF.

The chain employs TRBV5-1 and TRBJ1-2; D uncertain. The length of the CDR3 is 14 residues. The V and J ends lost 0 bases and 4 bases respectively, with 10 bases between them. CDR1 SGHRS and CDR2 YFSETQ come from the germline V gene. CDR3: CASSLATRVYGYTF. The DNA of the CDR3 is TGCGCCAGCAGCTTGGCCACTCGGGTCTATGGCTACACCTTC. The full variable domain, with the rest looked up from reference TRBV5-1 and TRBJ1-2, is KAGVTQTPRYLIKTRGQQVTLSCSPISGHRSVSWYQQTPGQGLQFLFEYFSETQRNKGNFPGRFSGRQFSNSRSEMNVSTLELGDSALYLCASSLATRVYGYTFGSGTRLTVV.

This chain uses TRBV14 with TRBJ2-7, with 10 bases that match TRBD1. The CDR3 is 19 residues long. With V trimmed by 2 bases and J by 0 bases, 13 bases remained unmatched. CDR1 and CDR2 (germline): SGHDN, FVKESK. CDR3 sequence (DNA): TGTGCCAGCAGCCAAATGAGGGACAGGGGTCTATCAAGCTCCTACGAGCAGTACTTC. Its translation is CASSQMRDRGLSSSYEQYF. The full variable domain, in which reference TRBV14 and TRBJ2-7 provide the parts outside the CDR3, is EAGVTQFPSHSVIEKGQTVTLRCDPISGHDNLYWYRRVMGKEIKFLLHFVKESKQDESGMPNNRFLAERTGGTYSTLKVQPAELEDSGVYFCASSQMRDRGLSSSYEQYFGPGTRLTVT.

The CDR3 DNA sequence: TGTGCCAGCAGCTCCGACGCGGGATGGGAAAAACTGTTTTTT. This translates into CASSSDAGWEKLFF. The J gene is TRBJ1-4, the V gene TRBV7-2; D unresolved. V gave up 4 bases and J gave up 8 bases, with 14 bases separating them. The germline CDR1 and CDR2 sequences are SGHTA and FQGNSA. The CDR3 has 14 residues.

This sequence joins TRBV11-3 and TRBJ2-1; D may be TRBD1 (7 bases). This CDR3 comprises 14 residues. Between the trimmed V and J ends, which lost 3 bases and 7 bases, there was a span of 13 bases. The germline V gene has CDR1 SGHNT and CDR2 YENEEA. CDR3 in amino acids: CASSLGRGRNEQFF. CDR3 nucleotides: TGTGCCAGCAGCTTGGGCAGGGGGAGGAATGAGCAGTTCTTC.

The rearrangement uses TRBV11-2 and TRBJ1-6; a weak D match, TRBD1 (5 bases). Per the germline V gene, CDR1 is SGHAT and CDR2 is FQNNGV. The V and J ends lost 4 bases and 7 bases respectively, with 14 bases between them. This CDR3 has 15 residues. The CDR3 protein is CASSSRGPRNSPLHF. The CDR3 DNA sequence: TGTGCCAGCAGCTCTCGGGGACCCAGGAATTCACCCCTCCACTTT.

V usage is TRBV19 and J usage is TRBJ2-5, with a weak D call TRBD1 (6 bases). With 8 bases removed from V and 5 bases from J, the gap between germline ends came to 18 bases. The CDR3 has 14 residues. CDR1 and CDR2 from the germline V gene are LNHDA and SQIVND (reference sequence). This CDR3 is CASGGSRGGETQYF. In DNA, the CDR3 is TGTGCCAGTGGGGGCTCCAGGGGCGGGGAGACCCAGTACTTC.

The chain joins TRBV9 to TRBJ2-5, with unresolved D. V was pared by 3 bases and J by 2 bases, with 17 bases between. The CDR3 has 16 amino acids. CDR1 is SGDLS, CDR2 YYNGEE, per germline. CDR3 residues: CASSAMASPWQETQYF. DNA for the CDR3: TGTGCCAGCAGCGCGATGGCCTCCCCGTGGCAAGAGACCCAGTACTTC.

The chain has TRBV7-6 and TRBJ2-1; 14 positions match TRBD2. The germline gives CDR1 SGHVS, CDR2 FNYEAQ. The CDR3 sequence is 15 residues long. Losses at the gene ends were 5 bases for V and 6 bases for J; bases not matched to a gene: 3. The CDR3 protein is CASSRGLAGGNEQFF. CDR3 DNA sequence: TGTGCCAGCAGCCGCGGACTAGCGGGAGGCAATGAGCAGTTCTTC.

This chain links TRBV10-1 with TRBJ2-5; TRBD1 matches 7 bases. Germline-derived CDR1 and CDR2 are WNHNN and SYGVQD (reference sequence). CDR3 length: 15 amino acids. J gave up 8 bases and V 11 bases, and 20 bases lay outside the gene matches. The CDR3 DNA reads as TGCGCCCTCTTTGGACAGGTCTCAAGCCTCCGTACCCAGTACTTC. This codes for CALFGQVSSLRTQYF.

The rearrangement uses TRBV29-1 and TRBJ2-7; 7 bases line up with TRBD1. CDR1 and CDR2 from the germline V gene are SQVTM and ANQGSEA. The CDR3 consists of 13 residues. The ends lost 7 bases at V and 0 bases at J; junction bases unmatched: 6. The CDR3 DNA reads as TGCAGCGCCTACAGGGGAAACTCCTACGAGCAGTACTTC. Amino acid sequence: CSAYRGNSYEQYF.

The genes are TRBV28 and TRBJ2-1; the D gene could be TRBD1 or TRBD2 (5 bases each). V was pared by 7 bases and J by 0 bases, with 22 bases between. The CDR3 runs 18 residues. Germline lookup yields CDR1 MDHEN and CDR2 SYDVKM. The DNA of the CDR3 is TGTGCCAGCACCAATGGGGGATGGGGGTCAGGCTCCTACAATGAGCAGTTCTTC. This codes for CASTNGGWGSGSYNEQFF.

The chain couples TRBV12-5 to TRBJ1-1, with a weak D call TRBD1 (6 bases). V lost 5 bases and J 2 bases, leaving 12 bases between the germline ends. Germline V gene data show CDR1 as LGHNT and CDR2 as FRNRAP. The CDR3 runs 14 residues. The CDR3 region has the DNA TGTGCTAGTGGTCCCGGGACATACAACACTGAAGCTTTCTTT. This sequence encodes CASGPGTYNTEAFF.

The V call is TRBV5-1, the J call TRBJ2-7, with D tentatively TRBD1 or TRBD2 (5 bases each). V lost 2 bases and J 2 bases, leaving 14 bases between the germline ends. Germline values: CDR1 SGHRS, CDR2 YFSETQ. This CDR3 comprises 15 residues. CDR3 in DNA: TGCGCCAGCAGCTTACAGGAGGCTGGGACCTACGAGCAGTACTTC. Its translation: CASSLQEAGTYEQYF.

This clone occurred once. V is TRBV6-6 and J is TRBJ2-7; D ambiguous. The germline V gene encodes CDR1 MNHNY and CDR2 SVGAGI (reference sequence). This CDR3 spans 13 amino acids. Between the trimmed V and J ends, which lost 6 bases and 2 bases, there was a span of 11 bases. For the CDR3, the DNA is TGTGCCAGCAGCTCCTCCGCAGCCTACGAGCAGTACTTC. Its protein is CASSSSAAYEQYF.

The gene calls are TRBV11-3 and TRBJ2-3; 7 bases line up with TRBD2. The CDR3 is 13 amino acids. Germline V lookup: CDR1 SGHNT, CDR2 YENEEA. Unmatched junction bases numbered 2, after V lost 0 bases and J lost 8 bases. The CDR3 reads CASSLDGEGTQYF. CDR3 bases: TGTGCCAGCAGCTTAGACGGGGAGGGTACGCAGTATTTT.

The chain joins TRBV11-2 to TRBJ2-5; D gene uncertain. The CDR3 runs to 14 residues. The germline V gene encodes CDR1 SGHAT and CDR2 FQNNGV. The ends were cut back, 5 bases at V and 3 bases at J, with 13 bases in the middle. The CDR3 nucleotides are TGTGCCAGCAGCCCGTTTTCAGAGGAAGAGACCCAGTACTTC. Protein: CASSPFSEEETQYF.

CDR3 nucleotide sequence: TGTGCCAGCTCACGTCCCCCGGGGGGGAGTACAGATACGCAGTATTTT. Its translation: CASSRPPGGSTDTQYF. The J gene is TRBJ2-3, the V gene TRBV18; 8 nucleotides match TRBD2. The CDR3 totals 16 residues. After removal of 4 bases from V and 3 bases from J, the junction contained 9 bases not matched to a gene. The germline CDR1 and CDR2 sequences are KGHSH and LQKENI.

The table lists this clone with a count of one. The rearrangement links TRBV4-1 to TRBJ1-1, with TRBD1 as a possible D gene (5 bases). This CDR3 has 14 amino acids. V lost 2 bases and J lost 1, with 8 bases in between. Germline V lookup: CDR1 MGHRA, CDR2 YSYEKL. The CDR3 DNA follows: TGCGCCAGCAGCCAACAGGGACCGAACACTGAAGCTTTCTTT. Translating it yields CASSQQGPNTEAFF.

The CDR3 loop is CASSGLAIGTRSTDTQYF. The CDR3 DNA follows: TGTGCCAGCAGTGGTTTGGCAATTGGGACTAGAAGCACAGATACGCAGTATTTT. The V call is TRBV2, the J call TRBJ2-3; 8 nucleotides match TRBD2. The CDR3 is 18 amino acids. The junction had 12 bases not matched to a gene; V was cut back by 4 bases and J by 0 bases. Germline CDR1 and CDR2: SNHLY and FYNNEI.

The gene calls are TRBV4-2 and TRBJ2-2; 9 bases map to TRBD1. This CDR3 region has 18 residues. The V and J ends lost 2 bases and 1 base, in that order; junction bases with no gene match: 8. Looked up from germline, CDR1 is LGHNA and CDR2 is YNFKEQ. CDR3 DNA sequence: TGTGCCAGCAGCCAATTGCCCGGGACAGGGATGAACACCGGGGAGCTGTTTTTT. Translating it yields CASSQLPGTGMNTGELFF.

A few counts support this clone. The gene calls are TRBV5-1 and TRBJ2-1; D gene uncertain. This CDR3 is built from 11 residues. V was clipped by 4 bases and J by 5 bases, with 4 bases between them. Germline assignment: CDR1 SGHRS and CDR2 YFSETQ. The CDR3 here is CASSLDNEQFF. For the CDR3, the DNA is TGCGCCAGCAGCCTAGACAATGAGCAGTTCTTC.

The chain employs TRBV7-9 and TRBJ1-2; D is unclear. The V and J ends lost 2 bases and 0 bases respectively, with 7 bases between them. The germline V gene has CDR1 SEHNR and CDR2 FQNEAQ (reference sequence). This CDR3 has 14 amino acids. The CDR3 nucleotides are TGTGCCAGCAGCTTACCAGAAACTAACTATGGCTACACCTTC. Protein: CASSLPETNYGYTF.

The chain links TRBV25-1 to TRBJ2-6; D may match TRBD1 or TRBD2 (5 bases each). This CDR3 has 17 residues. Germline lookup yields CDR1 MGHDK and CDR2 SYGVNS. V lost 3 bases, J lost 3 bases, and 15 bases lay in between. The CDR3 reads CASSDGSGRGGANVLTF. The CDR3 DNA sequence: TGTGCCAGCAGTGATGGGTCAGGGAGAGGTGGGGCCAACGTCCTGACTTTC.

The CDR3 coding sequence is TGTGCCAGCAGCTTAATGGTGTCAGGGAGCACAGATACGCAGTATTTT. Its translation is CASSLMVSGSTDTQYF. This chain uses TRBV7-3 with TRBJ2-3; perhaps TRBD1 as D (5 bases). V shed 1 base and J shed 0 bases, with 11 bases lying between them. This CDR3 is built from 16 residues. Per germline, CDR1 SGHTA and CDR2 FQGTGA.

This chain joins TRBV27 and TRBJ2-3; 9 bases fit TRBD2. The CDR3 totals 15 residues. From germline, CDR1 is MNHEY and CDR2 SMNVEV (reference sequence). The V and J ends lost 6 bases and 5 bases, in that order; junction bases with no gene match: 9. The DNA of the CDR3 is TGTGCCAGCAGACCCCCCCTAGCGGGGTTAGATACGCAGTATTTT. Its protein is CASRPPLAGLDTQYF.

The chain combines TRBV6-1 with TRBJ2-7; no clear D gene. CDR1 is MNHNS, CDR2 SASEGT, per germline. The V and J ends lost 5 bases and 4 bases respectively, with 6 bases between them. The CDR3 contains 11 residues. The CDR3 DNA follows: TGTGCCAGCAGTCTAAAGTACGAGCAGTACTTC. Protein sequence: CASSLKYEQYF.

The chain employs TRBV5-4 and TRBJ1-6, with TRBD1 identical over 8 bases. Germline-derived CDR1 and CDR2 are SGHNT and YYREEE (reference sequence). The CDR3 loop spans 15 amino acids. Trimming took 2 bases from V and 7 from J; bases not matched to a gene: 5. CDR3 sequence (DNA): TGTGCCAGCAGCTTTCAGGGGGCCAGGAATTCACCCCTCCACTTT. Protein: CASSFQGARNSPLHF.